Below, one T cell receptor (beta chain) is given with its context. What it binds is unknown. The CDR3 is made up of 15 amino acids. Trimming took 8 bases from V and 3 from J, leaving 19 bases between them. CDR1 is MNHNS, CDR2 SASEGT, per germline. The source of the sample is a study of T cells after yellow fever vaccination. Study-wide results and limits: The secondary T-cell response peaked on day 5, not day 15, but was weaker.

Synthesis of TCR cDNA relied on 5'RACE template switching, which attached a universal primer site and UMIs. TCRdb processed the 5' RACE reads anew with MiXCR; each CDR3 protein has one entry. The sample includes more than 450,000 distinct CDR3 sequences, 20% to 25% seen only once; the top ten take roughly a sixth. The chain links TRBV6-1 to TRBJ2-5; D is possibly TRBD1 (6 bases). The clonotype was recovered from a man younger than 35 who received the YFV17D yellow fever vaccine. Sequencing used PBMCs, obtained roughly 20 days after the first yellow fever vaccination. The CDR3 DNA reads TGTGCCAGCCGACTTTTGACAGGAGCTAAAGAGACCCAGTACTTC. This translates into CASRLLTGAKETQYF.